Below are 26 T cell receptor beta chains sequenced from a single sample in a study of blood T cell repertoires in COVID-19 (dated by TCRdb to 2020 to 2021). The library was prepared using the immunoSEQ multiplex PCR assay. This immuneACCESS table, as held by TCRdb, lists in-frame sequences with V and J called but not all clones. Of the missing ones, under half trace to an unresolved V gene in checked studies; the others have no known cause. The sample data list approximately 190,000 clones, and roughly four fifths of these were observed just once. The leading ten clones occupy 7% to 9% of the sample. Source material: PBMCs or T cells enriched from blood (not recorded which). The receptors here all came from a man aged 35 to 55 who had recovered from COVID-19.

The V call is TRBV28, the J call TRBJ1-2; 12 nucleotides match TRBD1. Germline values: CDR1 MDHEN, CDR2 SYDVKM. CDR3 length: 14 residues. Unmatched junction bases numbered 8, after V lost 7 bases and J lost 8 bases. CDR3 sequence (DNA): TGTGCCAGCACCCTGGGACAGGGGGCGGGGGGCTACACCTTC. Encoded protein: CASTLGQGAGGYTF.

The genes are TRBV7-9 and TRBJ2-7; 11 bases agree with TRBD1. Trimming took 8 bases from V and 6 from J; bases not matched to a gene: 6. Per the germline V gene, CDR1 is SEHNR and CDR2 is FQNEAQ (reference sequence). This CDR3 has 13 amino acids. CDR3 sequence: CASADRGLGEQYF. DNA for the CDR3: TGTGCCAGCGCGGACAGGGGGCTTGGCGAGCAGTACTTC.

The gene calls are TRBV21-1 and TRBJ1-2. TRBV21-1 is noted as a pseudogene. The CDR3 extends over 14 amino acids. CDR3 in DNA: TGTGCCAGCAGCAAAGCGAAGTTTAGCTATGGCTACACCTTC. It codes for CASSKAKFSYGYTF.

This rearrangement joins TRBV30 to TRBJ1-2, with TRBD1 identical over 7 bases. The CDR3 extends over 12 amino acids. The germline gives CDR1 GTSNPN, CDR2 SVGIG (reference sequence). V lost 4 bases and J lost 4; bases outside the gene matches: 3. The CDR3, as DNA: TGTGCCTGGAACAGGGACAGCTATGGCTACACCTTC. It translates to CAWNRDSYGYTF.

The table lists this clone with a count of one. This sequence joins TRBV19 and TRBJ1-2; TRBD1 matches at 7 bases. The V segment lost 7 bases and the J segment 0 bases; nucleotides outside the gene matches: 8. The V gene's germline CDR1 is LNHDA and CDR2 SQIVND (reference sequence). The length of the CDR3 is 15 residues. CDR3 nucleotide sequence: TGTGCCAGTATGGAAGGGGGCGTCCCTAACTATGGCTACACCTTC. This sequence encodes CASMEGGVPNYGYTF.

This clone was found once. The chain has TRBV27 and TRBJ2-7; 7 bases match TRBD1. V was pared by 6 bases and J by 9 bases, with 11 bases of the junction left unmatched. From germline, CDR1 is MNHEY and CDR2 SMNVEV (reference sequence). This CDR3 is 13 amino acids long. The CDR3 DNA reads as TGTGCCAGCAGCCACAGGGGACAGAGCGGGCAGTACTTC. It translates to CASSHRGQSGQYF.

This chain uses TRBV10-3 with TRBJ1-4; TRBD1 aligns across 7 bases. Germline CDR1 reads ENHRY; CDR2 reads SYGVKD. The CDR3 has 15 residues. Losses at the gene ends were 6 bases for V and 0 bases for J; bases not matched to a gene: 4. The CDR3 here is CAISGGTATNEKLFF. The DNA for the CDR3 is TGTGCCATCAGCGGCGGGACAGCAACTAATGAAAAACTGTTTTTT.

The V and J genes are TRBV19 and TRBJ1-2; tentatively, D is TRBD1 (6 bases). CDR3 size: 14 residues. The V end lost 6 bases, the J end lost 0 bases, and 11 bases lay between the germline ends. Germline V CDR1 and CDR2: LNHDA, SQIVND (reference sequence). CDR3 bases: TGTGCCAGTAGCACAGGGATGACTAACTATGGCTACACCTTC. Translation: CASSTGMTNYGYTF.

V is TRBV3-1 (or the pseudogene TRBV3-2) and J is TRBJ2-2; 10 bases fit TRBD2. With 4 bases clipped from V and 3 bases from J, the junction kept 5 bases outside the gene matches. Germline lookup yields CDR1 LGHDT and CDR2 YNNKEL (reference sequence). This CDR3 is built from 16 residues. In DNA, the CDR3 is TGTGCCAGCAGCCCCCTAGCGGGGGAGGACACCGGGGAGCTGTTTTTT. It yields the protein CASSPLAGEDTGELFF.

This rearrangement joins TRBV2 to TRBJ1-6, with 7 nucleotides matching TRBD1. Trimming took 6 bases from V and 7 from J; bases not matched to a gene: 6. Germline-derived CDR1 and CDR2 are SNHLY and FYNNEI. The CDR3 covers 14 residues. This CDR3 reads CASRTTGKNSPLHF. The CDR3 coding sequence is TGTGCCAGCAGAACGACAGGGAAGAATTCACCCCTCCACTTT.

This sequence joins TRBV6-5 and TRBJ2-7; D might be TRBD1 (6 bases). This CDR3 has 15 residues. With 0 bases removed from V and 3 bases from J, the gap between germline ends came to 12 bases. The germline CDR1 and CDR2 sequences are MNHEY and SVGAGI. The CDR3 region has the DNA TGTGCCAGCAGTTACTCTTCTGGCAGGGGCTACGAGCAGTACTTC. Protein sequence: CASSYSSGRGYEQYF.

This clone is a singleton in its sample. This CDR3 is CASSWGGVRRFRNQPQHF. Here the CDR3 DNA reads TGTGCCAGCAGCTGGGGAGGGGTCAGGCGTTTTCGCAATCAGCCCCAGCATTTT. The chain couples TRBV5-8 to TRBJ1-5; perhaps TRBD1 as D (5 bases). CDR3 length: 18 residues. V lost 3 bases and J lost 2, with 21 bases in between. Germline V lookup: CDR1 SGHTS, CDR2 YDEGEE.

The rearrangement joins TRBV28 to TRBJ2-7; D gene unclear. CDR1 and CDR2 from the germline V gene are MDHEN and SYDVKM. The V and J ends lost 4 bases and 3 bases respectively, with 7 bases between them. The CDR3 spans 12 residues. This CDR3 reads CASSSSSYEQYF. Written as DNA, the CDR3 is TGTGCCAGCAGTTCATCGAGCTACGAGCAGTACTTC.

The chain uses TRBV4-3 and TRBJ2-7; 8 bases are shared with TRBD1. The CDR3 has 15 amino acids. The germline CDR1 and CDR2 sequences are LGHNA and YSLEER. V trimming: 0 bases; J trimming: 5 bases; junction bases outside the gene matches: 6. CDR3 coding DNA: TGCGCCAGCAGCCAAGACATCAGGGGGCGACACGAGCAGTACTTC. As protein: CASSQDIRGRHEQYF.

The V call is TRBV14, the J call TRBJ2-6; 9 nucleotides line up with TRBD1. Trimming took 6 bases from V and 4 from J; bases not matched to a gene: 10. The CDR3 is 17 residues long. The germline CDR1 and CDR2 sequences are SGHDN and FVKESK. The CDR3 reads CASSSWDRVDGANVLTF. The DNA for the CDR3 is TGTGCCAGCAGTTCCTGGGACAGGGTTGACGGGGCCAACGTCCTGACTTTC.

V usage is TRBV9 and J usage is TRBJ1-1; 7 bases line up with TRBD1. The ends lost 4 bases at V and 4 bases at J; junction bases unmatched: 7. CDR3 length equals 14 residues. Germline assignment: CDR1 SGDLS and CDR2 YYNGEE. The CDR3 bases are TGTGCCAGCAGCTTTACAGGGGCGGGCACTGAAGCTTTCTTT. Residues: CASSFTGAGTEAFF.

In this sample, this clone turned up once. The V and J genes are TRBV29-1 and TRBJ1-2; 12 bases match TRBD1. Trimming removed 4 bases from V and 6 bases from J; junction bases left unmatched: 6. Looked up from germline, CDR1 is SQVTM and CDR2 is ANQGSEA. The CDR3 consists of 14 residues. CDR3 sequence: CSVGDRGRADGYTF. As DNA, the CDR3 is TGCAGCGTTGGGGACAGGGGGCGCGCGGATGGCTACACCTTC.

The chain employs TRBV24-1 and TRBJ2-3; D gene unclear. The CDR3 is 14 residues long. The V gene lost 1 base and the J gene lost 0 bases, with 4 bases spanning the gap. Per germline, CDR1 KGHDR and CDR2 SFDVKD. Here the CDR3 DNA reads TGTGCCACCAGTGATTTAATAAGCACAGATACGCAGTATTTT. It translates to CATSDLISTDTQYF.

V gene TRBV25-1 combines with J gene TRBJ1-2; 11 bases are shared with TRBD1. The germline V gene encodes CDR1 MGHDK and CDR2 SYGVNS. The V gene end was trimmed by 4 bases and the J gene end by 9 bases; junction bases not matched to a gene: 7. The CDR3 totals 14 residues. The CDR3 DNA is TGTGCCAGCAGTGGGGGACAGGGGGTAAGGCGCTACACCTTC. Its translation is CASSGGQGVRRYTF.

This clone was recorded a few times. The gene calls are TRBV2 and TRBJ2-5, with TRBD2 as a possible D gene (6 bases). Germline CDR1 and CDR2: SNHLY and FYNNEI. V was trimmed by 5 bases and J by 3 bases, leaving 10 bases between them. The CDR3 covers 13 residues. This chain's CDR3 is CASSRDLKETQYF. The DNA for the CDR3 is TGTGCCAGCAGTCGGGACTTAAAAGAGACCCAGTACTTC.

The chain couples TRBV5-8 to TRBJ1-2; 9 bases are a match to TRBD1. CDR1 is SGHTS and CDR2 is YDEGEE in the germline V gene. V lost 4 bases and J lost 7; bases outside the gene matches: 14. The CDR3 spans 16 residues. The CDR3: CASSPGDRVYSRGYTF. CDR3 DNA: TGTGCCAGCAGCCCGGGGGACAGGGTTTATTCTCGTGGCTACACCTTC.

This clone was seen a single time. The chain links TRBV12-3 or TRBV12-4 to TRBJ1-2; 10 bases agree with TRBD1. CDR3 length equals 13 residues. The junction had 10 bases not matched to a gene; V was cut back by 5 bases and J by 13 bases. The DNA of the CDR3 is TGTGCCAGCAGTGCTCTTGGACAGGGGGATATCACCTTC. This sequence encodes CASSALGQGDITF.

This chain connects TRBV5-1 to TRBJ1-2; D is possibly TRBD1 (6 bases). Trimming took 3 bases from V and 7 from J, leaving 13 bases between them. CDR3 length: 13 residues. The germline V gene has CDR1 SGHRS and CDR2 YFSETQ. The CDR3 sequence: CASSSTGISGYTF. The CDR3 nucleotides read TGCGCCAGCAGCTCTACAGGGATTTCTGGCTACACCTTC.

This chain joins TRBV19 and TRBJ1-2; TRBD1 is a possible D gene (5 bases). Germline values: CDR1 LNHDA, CDR2 SQIVND (reference sequence). V lost 6 bases and J lost 4, with 12 bases in between. The CDR3 length is 13 residues. The CDR3 here is CASRDTGPYGYTF. The CDR3 nucleotides read TGTGCCAGTAGGGATACAGGACCCTATGGCTACACCTTC.

This chain's CDR3 is CASSYGGVNYGYTF. The CDR3 nucleotides are TGTGCCAGCAGTTATGGAGGGGTTAACTATGGCTACACCTTC. The chain couples TRBV6-2 or TRBV6-3 to TRBJ1-2; D possibly corresponds to TRBD1 (5 bases). V lost 3 bases, J lost 1 base, and 9 bases lay in between. The germline V gene encodes CDR1 MNHEY and CDR2 SVGEGT. The CDR3 consists of 14 residues.

The rearrangement uses TRBV5-8 and TRBJ1-1; the D is unclear. The CDR3 loop spans 13 amino acids. Per germline, CDR1 SGHTS and CDR2 YDEGEE. With 4 bases removed from V and 3 bases from J, the gap between germline ends came to 10 bases. CDR3 DNA sequence: TGTGCCAGCAGCAGAAGCCCGCACACTGAAGCTTTCTTT. This encodes CASSRSPHTEAFF. Using reference TRBV5-8 and TRBJ1-1 for the parts outside the CDR3, the full variable domain is EAGVTQSPTHLIKTRGQQATLRCSPISGHTSVYWYQQALGLGLQFLLWYDEGEERNRGNFPPRFSGRQFPNYSSELNVNALELEDSALYLCASSRSPHTEAFFGQGTRLTVV.